This T cell receptor beta chain is drawn from a study of T cells in Graves' hyperthyroidism and ophthalmopathy. Study results and caveats: Most clonotypes that expanded in the thyroid above 0.001 also showed up in blood.

Germline assignment: CDR1 SGHTA and CDR2 FQGNSA. The CDR3 runs to 14 residues. V lost 5 bases and J lost 0, with 10 bases in between. This clonotype was seen repeatedly, ten times or more. Antigen: not known. Amplification of TCR beta CDR3 regions was performed using RNA transcripts as template. HTBI primers were the set used in a first-round RT-PCR of the TCR CDR3. TCRdb reprocessed the multiplex PCR reads via MiXCR and lists one record per CDR3 protein. The sample carries about 420,000 distinct CDR3 sequences, roughly 15% recorded once. The rearrangement uses TRBV7-2 and TRBJ2-5, with D possibly matching TRBD1 (6 bases). The source is a woman aged 18 to 35 with Graves' hyperthyroidism. The sample consisted of blood. The CDR3 sequence is CASSRQDNQETQYF. The CDR3 nucleotides read TGTGCCAGCAGCAGACAGGACAACCAAGAGACCCAGTACTTC.